These 7 T cell receptor beta chains originate from one sample sequenced in a study of cytomegalovirus exposure and HLA in healthy donors. The PCR employed 60 Vbeta primers together with 13 Jbeta primers. Profiling relied on immunoSEQ multiplex PCR, and the TCRdb table lists in-frame clones only, not all of them. The sample contains 100,000 or so clones, about 69% of which appear only once. Input material: PBMCs. The receptors were sampled from a middle-aged man in good health and CMV-seronegative.

V is TRBV10-2 and J is TRBJ2-7, with 9 positions matching TRBD2. Germline V lookup: CDR1 WSHSY, CDR2 SAAADI. The CDR3 is made up of 17 amino acids. V gave up 5 bases and J gave up 2 bases; unmatched junction bases: 13. CDR3: CASSYGVAGERTYEQYF. CDR3 sequence (DNA): TGCGCCAGCAGTTATGGGGTAGCGGGAGAACGAACCTACGAGCAGTACTTC.

The genes are TRBV19 and TRBJ2-7; the match to TRBD2 covers 12 bases. V lost 5 bases and J lost 7; bases outside the gene matches: 9. CDR1 and CDR2 (germline): LNHDA, SQIVND (reference sequence). The CDR3 sequence is 15 residues long. The CDR3 nucleotides are TGTGCCAGTAGTTCTCTGACTAGCGGGAGTACGGAGCAGTACTTC. This gives the protein CASSSLTSGSTEQYF.

V is TRBV9 and J is TRBJ2-7; 12 bases align to TRBD1. This CDR3 has 14 residues. Germline V gene sequence: CDR1 SGDLS, CDR2 YYNGEE. With 2 bases clipped from V and 6 bases from J, the junction kept 3 bases outside the gene matches. The CDR3 coding sequence is TGTGCCAGCAGCGTGGGGGGACAGGGGGCCGAGCAGTACTTC. It codes for CASSVGGQGAEQYF.

J is TRBJ2-7 and V is TRBV7-6, with a weak D call TRBD2 (5 bases). CDR1 and CDR2 (germline): SGHVS, FNYEAQ. The CDR3 runs to 14 residues. Trimming cost V 5 bases and J 1 base, with 12 bases left between them. The CDR3 loop reads CASSRGLASYEQYF. The CDR3 DNA reads as TGTGCCAGCAGCCGCGGACTCGCATCCTACGAGCAGTACTTC.

The genes are TRBV6-5 and TRBJ1-3; D gene ambiguous. The V gene lost 0 bases and the J gene lost 0 bases, with 9 bases spanning the gap. CDR3 length equals 16 residues. The germline V gene has CDR1 MNHEY and CDR2 SVGAGI. DNA of the CDR3: TGTGCCAGCAGTTACTCGCCAAACAGCTCTGGAAACACCATATATTTT. Protein: CASSYSPNSSGNTIYF.

A single count supports this clone. V is TRBV11-1 and J is TRBJ2-3; 11 nucleotides agree with TRBD1. V lost 3 bases to trimming and J lost 0 bases; unmatched junction nucleotides: 2. Germline CDR1 is SGHAT and CDR2 is FQDESV (reference sequence). There are 16 residues in the CDR3. DNA for the CDR3: TGTGCCAGCAGCTTTGGGACAGGGGGGAGCACAGATACGCAGTATTTT. Translation: CASSFGTGGSTDTQYF.

The rearrangement links TRBV29-1 to TRBJ2-7; TRBD1 matches 9 bases. V lost 7 bases to trimming and J lost 2 bases; unmatched junction nucleotides: 3. The CDR3 has 12 residues. Germline CDR1 SQVTM, CDR2 ANQGSEA. CDR3 bases: TGCAGCGCCCGGGACAGGGCCTACGAGCAGTACTTC. It is translated as CSARDRAYEQYF.